The T cell receptor beta chain described here comes from a study of neurological immune-mediated disorders. Across the study: There were some 34 multiple sclerosis patients. Of these, 31 had relapsing-remitting MS and 3 had secondary progressive MS. Study-wide results and limits: No CDR3 amino acid sequences recurred among expanded clones across subjects, suggesting private repertoires in all groups. Whereas HTLV-1-associated myelopathy showed the most TCR clonal expansion, multiple sclerosis showed the least, with levels below those of healthy controls.

The team produced cDNA through 5'RACE using 10-nucleotide random UMIs. TCRdb reprocessed the 5' RACE reads with MiXCR, giving one entry per CDR3 protein. The sample records roughly 65,000 distinct CDR3 sequences, over 5% being singletons. This clonotype was seen repeatedly, ten times or more. What it recognizes is unknown. CDR1 and CDR2 (germline): DFQATT, SNEGSKA (reference sequence). The germline V and J ends were trimmed by 5 bases and 6 bases, with 11 bases remaining between them. The CDR3 is made up of 12 amino acids. The rearrangement uses TRBV20-1 and TRBJ2-1; D is unresolved. The sequence derives from a human donor with multiple sclerosis. The donor label of this sample is uncertain. Source material: PBMCs. The CDR3 sequence: CSALKLPNEQFF. CDR3 sequence (DNA): TGCAGTGCTCTTAAACTCCCCAATGAGCAGTTCTTC.